This TCR beta chain was sequenced during a study of blood T cell repertoires in COVID-19. About the study: Sources were T cells, B-cell-depleted T cells, or PBMCs; the material itself was cDNA or gDNA.

V lost 4 bases, J lost 5 bases, and 9 bases lay in between. CDR3 size: 14 residues. CDR1 is MNHEY, CDR2 SVGAGI, per germline. Original data processing: Nucleated cell number was recorded as an estimate derived from reference gene primer amplification. Some clones are missing from TCRdb's copy, which holds only in-frame ones; the method was immunoSEQ multiplex PCR. V, J and clone size reflect that table, while D and trimming were determined from the DNA. Of 150,000 to 200,000 clones listed, 70% to 85% were seen once; the top ten hold approximately 5.4%. This rearrangement joins TRBV6-5 to TRBJ1-6, with D maybe TRBD1 (5 bases). Sequenced material: peripheral blood. The TCR originated in a woman aged 30 to 39 with acute or convalescent COVID-19. The CDR3 region has the DNA TGTGCCAGCAGTTCGACAGTGGATAATTCACCCCTCCACTTT. This sequence encodes CASSSTVDNSPLHF.